This T cell receptor beta chain was sequenced for a study of blood T cell repertoires in COVID-19. The CDR3 sequence is 11 residues long. Germline loops: CDR1 SGHDN, CDR2 FVKESK. The V and J ends lost 2 bases and 7 bases respectively, with 5 bases between them. In the original processing: Amplification from reference gene primers served as the basis for estimated nucleated cell counts. Sequencing was performed with immunoSEQ multiplex PCR; in TCRdb, only in-frame clones are kept and a portion is missing. The DNA was the basis for D and trimming; V, J and clone size are from that table. The table records roughly 200,000 clones, more than 75% of them present only once. Regarding this clone: This sample also contains other DNA sequences that code for the same CDR3.

This chain joins TRBV14 and TRBJ1-1; D not certain. The origin of this receptor is a woman aged 18-29 years who had recovered from COVID-19. Sequences were obtained from peripheral blood. The CDR3 here is CASSQRGEAFF. Written as DNA, the CDR3 is TGTGCCAGCAGCCAACGCGGTGAAGCTTTCTTT.